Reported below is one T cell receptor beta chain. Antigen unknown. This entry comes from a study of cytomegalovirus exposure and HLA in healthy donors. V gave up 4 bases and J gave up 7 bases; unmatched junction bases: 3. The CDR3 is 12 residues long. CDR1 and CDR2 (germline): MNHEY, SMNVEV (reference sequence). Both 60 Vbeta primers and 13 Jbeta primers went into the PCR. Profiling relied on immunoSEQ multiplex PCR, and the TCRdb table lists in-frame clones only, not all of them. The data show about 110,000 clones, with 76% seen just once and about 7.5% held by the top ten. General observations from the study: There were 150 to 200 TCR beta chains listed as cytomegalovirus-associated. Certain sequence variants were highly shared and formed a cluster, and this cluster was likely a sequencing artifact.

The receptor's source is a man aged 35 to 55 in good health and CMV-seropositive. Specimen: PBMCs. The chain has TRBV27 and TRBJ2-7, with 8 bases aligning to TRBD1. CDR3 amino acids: CASSSNRGEQYF. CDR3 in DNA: TGTGCCAGCAGTTCTAACAGGGGGGAGCAGTACTTC.